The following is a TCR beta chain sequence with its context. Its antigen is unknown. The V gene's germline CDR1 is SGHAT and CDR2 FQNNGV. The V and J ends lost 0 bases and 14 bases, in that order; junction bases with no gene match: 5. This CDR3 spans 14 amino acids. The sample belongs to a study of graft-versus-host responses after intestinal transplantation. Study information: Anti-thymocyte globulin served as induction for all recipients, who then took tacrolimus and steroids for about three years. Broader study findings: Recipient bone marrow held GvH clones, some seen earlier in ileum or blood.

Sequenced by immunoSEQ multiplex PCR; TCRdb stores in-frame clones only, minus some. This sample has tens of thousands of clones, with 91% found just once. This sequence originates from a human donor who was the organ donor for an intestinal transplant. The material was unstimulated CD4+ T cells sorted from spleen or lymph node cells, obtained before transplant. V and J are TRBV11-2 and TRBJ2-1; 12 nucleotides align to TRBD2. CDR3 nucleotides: TGTGCCAGCAGCTTAGATGGTCCTAGCGGGGGGGAGTTCTTC. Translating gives CASSLDGPSGGEFF.